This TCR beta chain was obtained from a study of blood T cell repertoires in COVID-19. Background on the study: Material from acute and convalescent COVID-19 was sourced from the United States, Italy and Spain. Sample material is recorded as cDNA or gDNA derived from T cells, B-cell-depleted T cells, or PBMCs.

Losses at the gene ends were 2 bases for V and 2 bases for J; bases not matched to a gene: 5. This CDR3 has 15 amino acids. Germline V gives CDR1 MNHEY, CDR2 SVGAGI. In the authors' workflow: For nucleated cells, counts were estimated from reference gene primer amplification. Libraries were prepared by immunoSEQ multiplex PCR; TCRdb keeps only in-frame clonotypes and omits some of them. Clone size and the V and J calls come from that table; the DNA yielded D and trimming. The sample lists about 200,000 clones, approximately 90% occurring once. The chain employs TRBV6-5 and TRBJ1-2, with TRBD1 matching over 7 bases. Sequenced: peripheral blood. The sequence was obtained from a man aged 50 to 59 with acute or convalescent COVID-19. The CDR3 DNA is TGTGCCAGCAGTTACCCCCGACAGGGAAACTATGGCTACACCTTC. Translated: CASSYPRQGNYGYTF.